This note documents a single T cell receptor (beta chain) sequence. Germline lookup yields CDR1 MDHEN and CDR2 SYDVKM. V was trimmed by 6 bases and J by 3 bases, leaving 9 bases between them. This CDR3 comprises 12 residues. This sample was included in a study of blood T cell repertoires in COVID-19. Overall study: Samples of COVID-19 (acute and convalescent) were obtained from the United States, Italy and Spain. PBMCs, B-cell-depleted T cells, or T cells provided the cDNA or gDNA that made up the material.

Per the original data handling: By means of reference gene primer amplification, nucleated cell counts were estimated. Measured with immunoSEQ multiplex PCR; TCRdb has only the in-frame clones, and not every one. V and J calls plus clone size are reproduced from that table; the DNA served to infer D and trimming. The sample includes around 82,000 clones, around nine tenths of them seen just once. The origin of this receptor is a human donor in a cohort sampled during active COVID-19. V gene TRBV28 combines with J gene TRBJ2-7; no clear D gene. Sequencing was performed on peripheral blood. The CDR3 region is CASSKENYEQYF. The CDR3 DNA follows: TGTGCCAGCAGCAAGGAGAACTACGAGCAGTACTTC. Based on the CDR3 plus reference TRBV28 and TRBJ2-7, the full variable domain is DVKVTQSSRYLVKRTGEKVFLECVQDMDHENMFWYRQDPGLGLRLIYFSYDVKMKEKGDIPEGYSVSREKKERFSLILESASTNQTSMYLCASSKENYEQYFGPGTRLTVT.